This TCR beta chain was identified during a study of T cell repertoires in cytomegalovirus infection. Study-level findings and limits: Dominating the ex vivo response were TCR beta clonotypes that were CMV-specific and HLA-C-restricted.

One entry per CDR3 protein results from TCRdb running MiXCR on the reads. The data show nearly 650,000 distinct CDR3 sequences, 20% to 30% seen once. This clonotype was seen a few times. Its antigen is not identified. The J segment lost 0 bases and the V segment lost 5 bases, leaving 13 bases of the junction unmatched. This CDR3 comprises 16 residues. The germline gives CDR1 DFQATT, CDR2 SNEGSKA (reference sequence). The chain has TRBV20-1 and TRBJ2-7; 7 bases fit TRBD1. The receptor comes from a human donor in good health (CMV status not recorded). Some clones in this sample may be carry-over from other donors' samples. Sequencing was done on a sample of CD8+ T cells from PBMCs. The CDR3 loop is CSADRRGDSGSYEQYV. CDR3 sequence (DNA): TGCAGTGCTGACCGGCGTGGGGACAGTGGCTCCTACGAGCAGTACGTC.